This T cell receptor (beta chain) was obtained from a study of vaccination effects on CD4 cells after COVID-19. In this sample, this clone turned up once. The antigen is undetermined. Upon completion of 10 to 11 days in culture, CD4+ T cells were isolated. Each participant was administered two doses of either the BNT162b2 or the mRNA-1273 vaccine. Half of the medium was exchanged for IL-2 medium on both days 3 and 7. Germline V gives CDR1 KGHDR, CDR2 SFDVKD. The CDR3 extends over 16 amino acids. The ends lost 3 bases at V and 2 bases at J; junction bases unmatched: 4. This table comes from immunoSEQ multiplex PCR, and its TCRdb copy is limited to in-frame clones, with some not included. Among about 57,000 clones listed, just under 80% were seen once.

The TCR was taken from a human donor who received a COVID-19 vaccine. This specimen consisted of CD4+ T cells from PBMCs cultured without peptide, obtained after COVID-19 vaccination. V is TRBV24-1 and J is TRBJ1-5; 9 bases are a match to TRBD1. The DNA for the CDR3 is TGTGCCACCAGTGATCGACAGGGGGTAGGCAATCAGCCCCAGCATTTT. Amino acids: CATSDRQGVGNQPQHF.